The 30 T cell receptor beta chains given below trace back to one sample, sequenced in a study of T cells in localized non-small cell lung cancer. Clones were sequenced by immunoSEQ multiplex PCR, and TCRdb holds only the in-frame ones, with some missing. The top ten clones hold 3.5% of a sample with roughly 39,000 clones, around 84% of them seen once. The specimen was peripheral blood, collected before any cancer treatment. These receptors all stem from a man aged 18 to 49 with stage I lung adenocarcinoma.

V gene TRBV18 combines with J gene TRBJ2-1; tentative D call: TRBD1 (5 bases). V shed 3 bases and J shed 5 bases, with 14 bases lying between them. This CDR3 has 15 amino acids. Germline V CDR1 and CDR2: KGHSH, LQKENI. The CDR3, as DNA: TGTGCCAGCTCACCGGCTGACAGAGAAAACAATGAGCAGTTCTTC. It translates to CASSPADRENNEQFF. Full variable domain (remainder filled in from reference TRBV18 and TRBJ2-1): NAGVMQNPRHLVRRRGQEARLRCSPMKGHSHVYWYRQLPEEGLKFMVYLQKENIIDESGMPKERFSAEFPKEGPSILRIQQVVRGDSAAYFCASSPADRENNEQFFGPGTRLTVL.

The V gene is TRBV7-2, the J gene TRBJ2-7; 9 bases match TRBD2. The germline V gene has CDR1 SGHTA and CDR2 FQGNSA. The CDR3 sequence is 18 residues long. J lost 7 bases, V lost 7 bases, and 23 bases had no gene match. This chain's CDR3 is CASTLEIAGVCTLREQYF. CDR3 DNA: TGTGCCAGCACCTTGGAAATAGCGGGGGTCTGTACCCTACGAGAGCAGTACTTC. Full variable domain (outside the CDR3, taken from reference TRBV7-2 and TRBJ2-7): GAGVSQSPSNKVTEKGKDVELRCDPISGHTALYWYRQSLGQGLEFLIYFQGNSAPDKSGLPSDRFSAERTGGSVSTLTIQRTQQEDSAVYLCASTLEIAGVCTLREQYFGPGTRLTVT.

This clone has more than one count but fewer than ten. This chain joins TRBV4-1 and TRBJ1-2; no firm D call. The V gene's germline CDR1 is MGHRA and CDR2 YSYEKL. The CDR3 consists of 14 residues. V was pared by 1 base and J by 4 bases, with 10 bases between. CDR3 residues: CASSQVGNGYGYTF. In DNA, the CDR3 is TGCGCCAGCAGCCAAGTGGGTAACGGCTATGGCTACACCTTC.

Here the CDR3 reads CASSQDQFEAFF. Written as DNA, the CDR3 is TGTGCCAGCAGCCAAGATCAGTTTGAAGCTTTCTTT. The rearrangement uses TRBV14 and TRBJ1-1; D is undetermined. CDR3 length equals 12 residues. Between the trimmed V and J ends, which lost 0 bases and 7 bases, there was a span of 6 bases. Germline CDR1 and CDR2: SGHDN and FVKESK. Full variable domain (missing parts from reference TRBV14 and TRBJ1-1): EAGVTQFPSHSVIEKGQTVTLRCDPISGHDNLYWYRRVMGKEIKFLLHFVKESKQDESGMPNNRFLAERTGGTYSTLKVQPAELEDSGVYFCASSQDQFEAFFGQGTRLTVV.

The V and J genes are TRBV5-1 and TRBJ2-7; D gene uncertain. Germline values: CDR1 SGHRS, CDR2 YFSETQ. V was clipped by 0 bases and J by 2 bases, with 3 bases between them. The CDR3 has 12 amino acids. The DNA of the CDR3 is TGCGCCAGCAGCTTGGAGGCCTACGAGCAGTACTTC. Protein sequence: CASSLEAYEQYF.

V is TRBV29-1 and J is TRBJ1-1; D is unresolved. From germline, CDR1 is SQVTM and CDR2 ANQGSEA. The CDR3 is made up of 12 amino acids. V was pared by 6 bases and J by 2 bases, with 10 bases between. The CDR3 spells CSVYSGNTEAFF. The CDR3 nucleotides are TGCAGCGTCTACAGTGGAAACACTGAAGCTTTCTTT.

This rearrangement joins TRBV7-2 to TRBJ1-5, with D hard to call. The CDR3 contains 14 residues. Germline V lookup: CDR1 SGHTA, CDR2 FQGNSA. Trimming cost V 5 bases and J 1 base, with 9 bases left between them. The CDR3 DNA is TGTGCCAGCAGCCCCAAGGACAGCAATCAGCCCCAGCATTTT. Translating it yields CASSPKDSNQPQHF. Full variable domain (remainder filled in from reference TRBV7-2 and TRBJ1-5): GAGVSQSPSNKVTEKGKDVELRCDPISGHTALYWYRQSLGQGLEFLIYFQGNSAPDKSGLPSDRFSAERTGGSVSTLTIQRTQQEDSAVYLCASSPKDSNQPQHFGDGTRLSIL.

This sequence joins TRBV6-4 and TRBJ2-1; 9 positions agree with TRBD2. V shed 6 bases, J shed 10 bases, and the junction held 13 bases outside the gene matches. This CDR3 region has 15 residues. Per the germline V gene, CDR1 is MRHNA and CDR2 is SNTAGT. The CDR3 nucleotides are TGTGCCAGCAGCCTGAATAGCGGGGGCTTCTCAGAGCAGTTCTTC. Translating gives CASSLNSGGFSEQFF.

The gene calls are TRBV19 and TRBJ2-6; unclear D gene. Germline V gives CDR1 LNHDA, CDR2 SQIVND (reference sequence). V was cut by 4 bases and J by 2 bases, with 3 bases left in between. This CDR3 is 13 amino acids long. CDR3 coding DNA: TGTGCCAGTAGTAGTCCTGGGGCCAACGTCCTGACTTTC. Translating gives CASSSPGANVLTF.

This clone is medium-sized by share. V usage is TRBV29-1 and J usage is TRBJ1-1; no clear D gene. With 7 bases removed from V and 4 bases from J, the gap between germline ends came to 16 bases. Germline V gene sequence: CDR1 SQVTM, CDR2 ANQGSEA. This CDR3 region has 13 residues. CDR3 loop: CSASLGSGTEAFF. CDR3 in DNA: TGCAGCGCCTCTCTGGGTTCAGGCACTGAAGCTTTCTTT.

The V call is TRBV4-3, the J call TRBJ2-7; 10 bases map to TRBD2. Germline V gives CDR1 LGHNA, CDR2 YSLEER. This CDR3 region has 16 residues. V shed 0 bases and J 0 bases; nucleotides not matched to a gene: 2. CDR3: CASSQDTSGVSYEQYF. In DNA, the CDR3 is TGCGCCAGCAGCCAAGACACTAGCGGGGTCTCCTACGAGCAGTACTTC.

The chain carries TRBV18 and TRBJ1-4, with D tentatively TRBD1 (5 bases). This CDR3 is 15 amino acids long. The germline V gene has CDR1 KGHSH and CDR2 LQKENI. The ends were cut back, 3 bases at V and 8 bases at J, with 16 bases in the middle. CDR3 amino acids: CASSPYQAGVEKLFF. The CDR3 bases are TGTGCCAGCTCACCCTACCAGGCGGGGGTCGAAAAACTGTTTTTT. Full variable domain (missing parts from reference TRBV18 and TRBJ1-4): NAGVMQNPRHLVRRRGQEARLRCSPMKGHSHVYWYRQLPEEGLKFMVYLQKENIIDESGMPKERFSAEFPKEGPSILRIQQVVRGDSAAYFCASSPYQAGVEKLFFGSGTQLSVL.

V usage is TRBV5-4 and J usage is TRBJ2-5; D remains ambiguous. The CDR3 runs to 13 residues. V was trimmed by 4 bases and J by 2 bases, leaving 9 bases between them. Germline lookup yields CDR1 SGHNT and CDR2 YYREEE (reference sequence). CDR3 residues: CASSLPSQETQYF. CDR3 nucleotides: TGTGCCAGCAGCCTGCCGTCGCAAGAGACCCAGTACTTC.

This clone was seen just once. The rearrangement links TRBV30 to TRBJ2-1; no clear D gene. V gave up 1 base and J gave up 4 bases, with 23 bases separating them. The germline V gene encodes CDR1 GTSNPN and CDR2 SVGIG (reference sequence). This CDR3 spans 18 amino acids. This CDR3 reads CAWSALSLEAPSYNEQFF. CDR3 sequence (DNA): TGTGCCTGGAGTGCTCTCTCTTTGGAAGCCCCCTCATACAATGAGCAGTTCTTC.

CDR3 nucleotide sequence: TGTGCCACCAGCAGAGATCGGGGCAGGGGCACTGAAGCTTTCTTT. Protein sequence: CATSRDRGRGTEAFF. The chain is built from TRBV15 and TRBJ1-1, with D perhaps TRBD1 (6 bases). This CDR3 has 15 amino acids. V lost 0 bases, J lost 4 bases, and 12 bases lay in between. CDR1 and CDR2 (germline): LNHNV, YYDKDF (reference sequence). The full variable domain, rest sourced from reference TRBV15 and TRBJ1-1, is DAMVIQNPRYQVTQFGKPVTLSCSQTLNHNVMYWYQQKSSQAPKLLFHYYDKDFNNEADTPDNFQSRRPNTSFCFLDIRSPGLGDTAMYLCATSRDRGRGTEAFFGQGTRLTVV.

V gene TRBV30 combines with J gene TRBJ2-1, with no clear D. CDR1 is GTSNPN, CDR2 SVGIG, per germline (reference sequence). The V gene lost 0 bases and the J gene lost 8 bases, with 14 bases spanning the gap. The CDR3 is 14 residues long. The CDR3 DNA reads TGTGCCTGGAGTGTTCTCACTCTAGTGGATGAGCAGTTCTTC. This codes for CAWSVLTLVDEQFF.

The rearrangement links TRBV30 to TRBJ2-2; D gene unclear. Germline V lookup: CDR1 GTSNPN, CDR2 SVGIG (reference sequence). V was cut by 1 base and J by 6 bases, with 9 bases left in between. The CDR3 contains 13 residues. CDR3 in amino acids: CAWSGTSAGELFF. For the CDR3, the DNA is TGTGCCTGGAGTGGTACTTCGGCCGGGGAGCTGTTTTTT.

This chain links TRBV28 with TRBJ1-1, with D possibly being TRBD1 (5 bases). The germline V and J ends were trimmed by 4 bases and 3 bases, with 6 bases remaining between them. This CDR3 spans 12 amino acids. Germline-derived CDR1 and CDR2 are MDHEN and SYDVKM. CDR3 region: CASSSGYTEAFF. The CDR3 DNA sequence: TGTGCCAGCAGTTCAGGGTACACTGAAGCTTTCTTT. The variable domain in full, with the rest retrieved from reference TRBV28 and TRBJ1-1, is DVKVTQSSRYLVKRTGEKVFLECVQDMDHENMFWYRQDPGLGLRLIYFSYDVKMKEKGDIPEGYSVSREKKERFSLILESASTNQTSMYLCASSSGYTEAFFGQGTRLTVV.

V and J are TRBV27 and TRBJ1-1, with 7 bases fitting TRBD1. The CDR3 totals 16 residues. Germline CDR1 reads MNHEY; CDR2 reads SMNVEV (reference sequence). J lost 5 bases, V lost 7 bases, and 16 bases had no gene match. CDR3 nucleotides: TGTGCCAGCAAAACAGGGGTTCGATTAGGCTTTACTGAAGCTTTCTTT. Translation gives CASKTGVRLGFTEAFF.

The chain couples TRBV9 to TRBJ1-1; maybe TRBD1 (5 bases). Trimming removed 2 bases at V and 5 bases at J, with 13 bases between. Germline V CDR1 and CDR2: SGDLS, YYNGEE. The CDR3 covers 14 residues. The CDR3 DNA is TGTGCCAGCAGCGTGGGGGGGATGTTGACTGAAGCTTTCTTT. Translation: CASSVGGMLTEAFF.

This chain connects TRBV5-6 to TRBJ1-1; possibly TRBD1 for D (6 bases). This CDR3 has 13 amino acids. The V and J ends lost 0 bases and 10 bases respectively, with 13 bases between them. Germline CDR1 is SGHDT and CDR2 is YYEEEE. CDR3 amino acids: CASSLVAEGGAFF. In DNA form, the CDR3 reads TGTGCCAGCAGCTTGGTCGCGGAAGGGGGAGCTTTCTTT.

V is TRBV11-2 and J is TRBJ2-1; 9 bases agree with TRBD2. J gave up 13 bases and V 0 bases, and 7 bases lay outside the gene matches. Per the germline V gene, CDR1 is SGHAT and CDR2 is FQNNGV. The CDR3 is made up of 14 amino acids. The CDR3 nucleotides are TGTGCCAGCAGCTTAGATCGGTCTAGCGGGGTTCAGTTCTTC. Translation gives CASSLDRSSGVQFF.

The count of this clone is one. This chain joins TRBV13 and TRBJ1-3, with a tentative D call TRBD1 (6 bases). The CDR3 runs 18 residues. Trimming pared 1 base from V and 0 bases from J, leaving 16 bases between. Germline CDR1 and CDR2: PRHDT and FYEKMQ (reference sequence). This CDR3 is CASSLVSLGHRSGNTIYF. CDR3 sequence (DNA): TGTGCCAGCAGCTTAGTGTCTTTGGGACATCGCTCTGGAAACACCATATATTTT. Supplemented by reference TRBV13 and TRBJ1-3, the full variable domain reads AAGVIQSPRHLIKEKRETATLKCYPIPRHDTVYWYQQGPGQDPQFLISFYEKMQSDKGSIPDRFSAQQFSDYHSELNMSSLELGDSALYFCASSLVSLGHRSGNTIYFGEGSWLTVV.

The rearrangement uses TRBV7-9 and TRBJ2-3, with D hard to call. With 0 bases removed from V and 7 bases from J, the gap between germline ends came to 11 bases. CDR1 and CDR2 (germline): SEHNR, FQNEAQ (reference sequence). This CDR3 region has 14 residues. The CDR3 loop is CASSLAGSGHTQYF. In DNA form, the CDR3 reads TGTGCCAGCAGCTTAGCCGGTTCTGGACATACGCAGTATTTT.

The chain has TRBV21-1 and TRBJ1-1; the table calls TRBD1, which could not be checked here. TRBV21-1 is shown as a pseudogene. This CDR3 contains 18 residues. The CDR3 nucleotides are TGTGCCAGCAGCAATGTGGTGTGGGACAGGGGGAGGTTAAATGCAGCTTTCTTT. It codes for CASSNVVWDRGRLNAAFF.

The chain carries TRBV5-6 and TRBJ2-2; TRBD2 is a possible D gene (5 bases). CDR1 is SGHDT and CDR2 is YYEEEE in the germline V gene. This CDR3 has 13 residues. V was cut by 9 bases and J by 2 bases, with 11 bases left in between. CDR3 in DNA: TGTGCCACCAGGACTGGTAACACCGGGGAGCTGTTTTTT. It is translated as CATRTGNTGELFF.

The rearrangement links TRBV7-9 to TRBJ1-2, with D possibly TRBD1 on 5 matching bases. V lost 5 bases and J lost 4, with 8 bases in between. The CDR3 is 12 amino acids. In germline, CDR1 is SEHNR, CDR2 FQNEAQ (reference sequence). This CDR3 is CASSPQGYGYTF. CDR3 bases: TGTGCCAGCAGCCCCCAGGGCTATGGCTACACCTTC.

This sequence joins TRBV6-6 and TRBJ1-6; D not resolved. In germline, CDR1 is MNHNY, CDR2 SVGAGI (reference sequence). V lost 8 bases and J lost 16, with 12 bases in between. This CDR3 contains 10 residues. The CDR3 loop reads CASRGSSLHF. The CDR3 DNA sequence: TGTGCCAGCCGAGGGTCGTCTCTCCACTTT.

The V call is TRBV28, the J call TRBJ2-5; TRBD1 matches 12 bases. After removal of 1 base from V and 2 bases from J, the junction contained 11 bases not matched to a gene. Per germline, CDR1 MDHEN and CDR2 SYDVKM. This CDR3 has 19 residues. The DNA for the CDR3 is TGTGCCAGCAGTTTATCCCGGGACAGGGGGCCGCTAGCGCAAGAGACCCAGTACTTC. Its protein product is CASSLSRDRGPLAQETQYF. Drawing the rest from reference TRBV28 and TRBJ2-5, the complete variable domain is DVKVTQSSRYLVKRTGEKVFLECVQDMDHENMFWYRQDPGLGLRLIYFSYDVKMKEKGDIPEGYSVSREKKERFSLILESASTNQTSMYLCASSLSRDRGPLAQETQYFGPGTRLLVL.

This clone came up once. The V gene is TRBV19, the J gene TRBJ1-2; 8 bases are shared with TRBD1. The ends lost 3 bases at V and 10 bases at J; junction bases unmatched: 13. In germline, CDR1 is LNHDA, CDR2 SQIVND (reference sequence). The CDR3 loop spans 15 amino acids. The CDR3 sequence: CASSMNAGGVGAYTF. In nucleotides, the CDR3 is TGTGCCAGTAGTATGAATGCAGGGGGCGTAGGTGCCTACACCTTC.